A selection of T cell receptor beta chains follows, all from one sample in a study of blood T cell repertoires in COVID-19. The table came from immunoSEQ multiplex PCR; TCRdb's copy has only in-frame clones and leaves some out. The sample includes approximately 100,000 clones, around 86% of them seen just once. Material for sequencing was PBMCs or T cells enriched from blood (not recorded which). The origin of the receptors is a woman aged 50 to 60 who had recovered from COVID-19. The CDR3 runs from the conserved cysteine through the conserved F or W. A D gene is named only where the DNA matches it firmly. Clone sizes are given selectively: once, few, many, or a class where the clone is expanded.

D gene	V gene	clone size	J gene	CDR3 protein	CDR3 DNA
NA	TRBV6-5	NA	TRBJ1-5	CASSYSHREPQHF	TGTGCCAGCAGTTACTCCCACAGGGAGCCCCAGCATTTT
NA	TRBV19	NA	TRBJ2-7	CASSIYLGSEQYF	TGTGCCAGTAGTATTTATTTGGGGAGCGAGCAGTACTTC
TRBD1	TRBV7-6	once	TRBJ2-2	CASSLEAGTGPGELFF	TGTGCCAGCAGCTTAGAAGCCGGGACAGGGCCCGGGGAGCTGTTTTTT
TRBD2	TRBV19	few	TRBJ2-5	CASSIAGGRETQYF	TGTGCCAGTAGTATAGCGGGGGGGCGAGAGACCCAGTACTTC
NA	TRBV28	NA	TRBJ1-2	CASSLGGGGRVYTF	TGTGCCAGCAGTTTAGGCGGCGGGGGTCGGGTCTACACCTTC
NA	TRBV28	NA	TRBJ1-6	CASSFQGRNSPLHF	TGTGCCAGCAGTTTCCAGGGCCGTAATTCACCCCTCCACTTT
NA	TRBV30	NA	TRBJ1-6	CAWRSGVDGSPLHF	TGTGCCTGGAGGTCCGGGGTGGACGGTTCACCCCTCCACTTT
NA	TRBV4-1	NA	TRBJ2-3	CASSQVPLGPGSTDTQYF	TGCGCCAGCAGCCAAGTACCATTGGGGCCGGGTAGCACAGATACGCAGTATTTT
TRBD2	TRBV19	NA	TRBJ2-3	CASRIGGSEATQYF	TGTGCCAGTAGAATCGGCGGGAGCGAGGCTACGCAGTATTTT
NA	TRBV7-9	NA	TRBJ2-7	CASSLANAGQDEQYF	TGTGCCAGCAGCTTAGCGAACGCAGGGCAGGACGAGCAGTACTTC
NA	TRBV28	NA	TRBJ2-7	CASSPHLPGLDSYEQYF	TGTGCCAGCAGTCCTCACCTCCCCGGACTTGATTCCTACGAGCAGTACTTC
TRBD2	TRBV5-1	NA	TRBJ2-5	CASCTSGGAEETQYF	TGCGCCAGCTGTACTAGCGGGGGGGCCGAGGAGACCCAGTACTTC
TRBD1	TRBV5-1	NA	TRBJ1-1	CASSFQSSTGAGTEAFF	TGCGCCAGCAGCTTCCAGTCATCGACAGGGGCTGGCACTGAAGCTTTCTTT
NA	TRBV29-1	NA	TRBJ1-1	CSVRPGTEAFF	TGCAGCGTCCGACCGGGCACTGAAGCTTTCTTT
NA	TRBV7-2	NA	TRBJ1-2	CASSLGRGAQYGYTF	TGTGCCAGCAGCCTTGGGCGGGGGGCGCAGTATGGCTACACCTTC
NA	TRBV11-3	NA	TRBJ1-1	CASSEGQLGTEAFF	TGTGCCAGCAGCGAGGGCCAATTAGGCACTGAAGCTTTCTTT
NA	TRBV7-8	few	TRBJ1-5	CASSPSYSNQPQHF	TGTGCCAGCAGCCCCAGTTATAGCAATCAGCCCCAGCATTTT
TRBD1	TRBV29-1	NA	TRBJ1-4	CSVRPGDSNEKLFF	TGCAGCGTCAGGCCAGGGGACAGTAATGAAAAACTGTTTTTT
TRBD2	TRBV4-2	NA	TRBJ2-2	CASSQEGMASGGAKGTGELFF	TGTGCCAGCAGCCAAGAGGGTATGGCAAGCGGGGGGGCCAAGGGCACCGGGGAGCTGTTTTTT
TRBD2	TRBV6-6	NA	TRBJ2-1	CASSYLAGGGNEQFF	TGTGCCAGCAGTTATCTGGCGGGGGGGGGCAATGAGCAGTTCTTC
NA	TRBV10-2	NA	TRBJ2-7	CASSGSRQGSGQYF	TGCGCCAGCAGTGGGAGTCGCCAGGGTTCGGGGCAGTACTTC
TRBD2	TRBV28	NA	TRBJ2-2	CASSLSVIAGGPRTGELFF	TGTGCCAGCAGTTTATCGGTAATAGCGGGAGGGCCACGAACCGGGGAGCTGTTTTTT
NA	TRBV27	NA	TRBJ2-2	CASNPGNTGELFF	TGTGCCAGCAATCCAGGCAACACCGGGGAGCTGTTTTTT
NA	TRBV5-1	NA	TRBJ1-5	CASSPGPNQPQHF	TGCGCCAGCAGCCCTGGGCCTAATCAGCCCCAGCATTTT
TRBD1	TRBV18	NA	TRBJ1-2	CASSEITGGEPGYTF	TGTGCCAGCTCAGAGATCACAGGGGGCGAGCCTGGCTACACCTTC
TRBD1	TRBV18	NA	TRBJ1-3	CASSPQLDRSRNTIYF	TGTGCCAGCTCACCGCAACTGGACAGGAGCCGAAACACCATATATTTT
NA	TRBV4-1	once	TRBJ1-4	CASSPRGVSATNEKLFF	TGCGCCAGCAGCCCAAGAGGTGTAAGTGCAACTAATGAAAAACTGTTTTTT
NA	TRBV18	NA	TRBJ1-2	CASSPQVDANYGYTF	TGTGCCAGCTCACCACAAGTAGATGCTAACTATGGCTACACCTTC
TRBD2	TRBV6-5	NA	TRBJ2-1	CASSYVLAGYNEQFF	TGTGCCAGCAGTTACGTCCTAGCGGGGTACAATGAGCAGTTCTTC
NA	TRBV28	NA	TRBJ1-5	CASSGLGGNQPQHF	TGTGCCAGCAGTGGGTTAGGGGGCAATCAGCCCCAGCATTTT
NA	TRBV11-2	NA	TRBJ1-1	CASSPYRNEAFF	TGTGCCAGCAGCCCATACAGAAATGAAGCTTTCTTT
TRBD2	TRBV28	NA	TRBJ2-3	CASSLGGRGYRTDTQYF	TGTGCCAGCAGTTTGGGCGGGAGGGGCTATAGGACAGATACGCAGTATTTT
TRBD2	TRBV10-3	NA	TRBJ2-7	CAIKQTSGGSYEQYF	TGTGCCATCAAGCAGACTAGCGGGGGCTCCTACGAGCAGTACTTC
NA	TRBV28	NA	TRBJ1-4	CASRLSYSATNEKLFF	TGTGCCAGCCGCCTCTCATACAGTGCAACTAATGAAAAACTGTTTTTT
NA	TRBV10-3	NA	TRBJ1-1	CAISVGGAEAFF	TGTGCCATCAGTGTCGGCGGGGCTGAAGCTTTCTTT
NA	TRBV12-3/TRBV12-4	NA	TRBJ1-2	CASSLTEAGGYTF	TGTGCCAGCAGTTTAACCGAGGCGGGAGGCTACACCTTC
NA	TRBV3-1/TRBV3-2	NA	TRBJ2-2	CASSQGGTGELFF	TGTGCCAGCAGCCAAGGAGGCACCGGGGAGCTGTTTTTT
NA	TRBV5-1	NA	TRBJ2-2	CASSLVGASGELFF	TGCGCCAGCAGCTTGGTAGGAGCTTCCGGGGAGCTGTTTTTT
NA	TRBV28	few	TRBJ2-1	CASSPGTAGEQFF	TGTGCCAGCAGCCCCGGTACAGCAGGTGAGCAGTTCTTC
TRBD1	TRBV5-6	NA	TRBJ1-1	CASSLLGQLEAFF	TGTGCCAGCAGCTTACTGGGACAGCTTGAAGCTTTCTTT
NA	TRBV6-6	NA	TRBJ2-2	CASQGLSFMAGELFF	TGTGCCAGCCAGGGGCTCTCCTTTATGGCCGGGGAGCTGTTTTTT
TRBD1	TRBV18	NA	TRBJ1-1	CASSPIQGDTEAFF	TGTGCCAGCTCACCAATACAGGGGGACACTGAAGCTTTCTTT
NA	TRBV6-5	few	TRBJ2-1	CASSYRDSTYNEQFF	TGTGCCAGCAGTTATCGGGATTCCACGTACAATGAGCAGTTCTTC
TRBD2	TRBV4-2	once	TRBJ2-3	CASSESGLATDTQYF	TGTGCCAGCAGCGAGTCGGGACTAGCCACAGATACGCAGTATTTT
TRBD1	TRBV27	NA	TRBJ2-7	CASSTGQDTYEQYF	TGTGCCAGCAGTACGGGACAGGACACCTACGAGCAGTACTTC
NA	TRBV11-2	NA	TRBJ2-7	CASSPGIQTYEQYF	TGTGCCAGCAGCCCAGGGATCCAAACCTACGAGCAGTACTTC
NA	TRBV6-5	NA	TRBJ1-2	CASTPGGGYGYTF	TGTGCCAGCACCCCCGGGGGGGGCTATGGCTACACCTTC
NA	TRBV7-2	NA	TRBJ1-1	CASSRRQTSEAFF	TGTGCCAGCAGCCGGAGACAGACTTCTGAAGCTTTCTTT
NA	TRBV21-1	once	TRBJ1-2	CASSKWRGTWDRLPRGTF	TGTGCCAGCAGCAAATGGCGCGGGACGTGGGACCGTCTACCCCGGGGCACCTTC
NA	TRBV18	few	TRBJ2-7	CASSPGTGAYEQYF	TGTGCCAGCTCCCCTGGGACGGGGGCCTACGAGCAGTACTTC
TRBD2	TRBV27	NA	TRBJ2-2	CASSLLAGVVGELFF	TGTGCCAGCAGTTTGCTAGCGGGAGTCGTGGGGGAGCTGTTTTTT
NA	TRBV14	NA	TRBJ1-1	CASSQRRRNTEAFF	TGTGCCAGCAGCCAACGTCGGAGGAACACTGAAGCTTTCTTT
TRBD1	TRBV2	NA	TRBJ1-4	CASRGTGFNEKLFF	TGTGCCAGCAGGGGGACAGGGTTTAATGAAAAACTGTTTTTT
TRBD1	TRBV7-7	NA	TRBJ2-2	CASSAGQGVTGELFF	TGTGCCAGCAGCGCGGGACAGGGGGTCACCGGGGAGCTGTTTTTT